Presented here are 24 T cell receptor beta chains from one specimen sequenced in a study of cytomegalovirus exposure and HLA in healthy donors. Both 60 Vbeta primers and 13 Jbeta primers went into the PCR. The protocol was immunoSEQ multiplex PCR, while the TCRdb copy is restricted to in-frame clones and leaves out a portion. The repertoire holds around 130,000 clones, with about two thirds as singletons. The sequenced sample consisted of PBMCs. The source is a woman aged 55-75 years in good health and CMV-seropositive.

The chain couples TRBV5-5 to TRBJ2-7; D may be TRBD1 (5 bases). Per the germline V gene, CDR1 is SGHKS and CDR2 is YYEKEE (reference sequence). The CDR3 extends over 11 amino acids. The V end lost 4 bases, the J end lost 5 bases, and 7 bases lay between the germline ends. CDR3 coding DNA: TGTGCCAGCAGCCAGGGAAACGAGCAGTACTTC. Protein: CASSQGNEQYF. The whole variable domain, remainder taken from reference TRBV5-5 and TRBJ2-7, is DAGVTQSPTHLIKTRGQQVTLRCSPISGHKSVSWYQQVLGQGPQFIFQYYEKEERGRGNFPDRFSARQFPNYSSELNVNALLLGDSALYLCASSQGNEQYFGPGTRLTVT.

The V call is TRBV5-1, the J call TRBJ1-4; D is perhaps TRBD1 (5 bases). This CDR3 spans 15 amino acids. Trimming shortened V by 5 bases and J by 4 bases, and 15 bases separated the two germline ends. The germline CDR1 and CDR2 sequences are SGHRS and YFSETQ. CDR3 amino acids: CASSPSGVGNEKLFF. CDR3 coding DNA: TGCGCCAGCAGTCCTTCGGGGGTGGGTAATGAAAAACTGTTTTTT. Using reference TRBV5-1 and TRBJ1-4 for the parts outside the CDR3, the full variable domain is KAGVTQTPRYLIKTRGQQVTLSCSPISGHRSVSWYQQTPGQGLQFLFEYFSETQRNKGNFPGRFSGRQFSNSRSEMNVSTLELGDSALYLCASSPSGVGNEKLFFGSGTQLSVL.

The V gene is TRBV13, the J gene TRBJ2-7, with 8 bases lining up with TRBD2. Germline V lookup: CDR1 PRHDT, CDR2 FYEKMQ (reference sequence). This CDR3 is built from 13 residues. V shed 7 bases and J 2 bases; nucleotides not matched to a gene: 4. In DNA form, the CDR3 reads TGTGCCAGCACCGGGGGGGTTACCTACGAGCAGTACTTC. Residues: CASTGGVTYEQYF.

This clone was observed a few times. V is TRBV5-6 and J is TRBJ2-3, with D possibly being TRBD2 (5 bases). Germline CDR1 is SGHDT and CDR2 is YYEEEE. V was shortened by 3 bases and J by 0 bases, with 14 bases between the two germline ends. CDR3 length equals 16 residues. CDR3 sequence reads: CASSWFAGASTDTQYF. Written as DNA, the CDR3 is TGTGCCAGCAGCTGGTTTGCGGGTGCTAGCACAGATACGCAGTATTTT.

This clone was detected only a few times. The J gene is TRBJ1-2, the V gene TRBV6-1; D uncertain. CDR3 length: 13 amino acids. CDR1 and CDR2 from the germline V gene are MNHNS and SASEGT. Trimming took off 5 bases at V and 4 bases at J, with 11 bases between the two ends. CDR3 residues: CASSSDSGYGYTF. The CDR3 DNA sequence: TGTGCCAGCAGTTCGGACTCGGGCTATGGCTACACCTTC.

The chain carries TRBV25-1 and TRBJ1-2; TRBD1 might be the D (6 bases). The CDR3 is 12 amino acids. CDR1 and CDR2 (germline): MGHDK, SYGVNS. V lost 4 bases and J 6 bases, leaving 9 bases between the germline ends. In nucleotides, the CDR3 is TGTGCCAGCAGTGCAGGGGTCGATGGCTACACCTTC. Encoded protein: CASSAGVDGYTF.

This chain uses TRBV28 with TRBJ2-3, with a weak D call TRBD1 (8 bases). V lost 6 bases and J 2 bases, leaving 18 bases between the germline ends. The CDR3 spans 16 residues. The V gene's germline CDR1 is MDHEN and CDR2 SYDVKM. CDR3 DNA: TGTGCCAGCAGCCCCCCGGACAGGGACTACACAGATACGCAGTATTTT. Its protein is CASSPPDRDYTDTQYF.

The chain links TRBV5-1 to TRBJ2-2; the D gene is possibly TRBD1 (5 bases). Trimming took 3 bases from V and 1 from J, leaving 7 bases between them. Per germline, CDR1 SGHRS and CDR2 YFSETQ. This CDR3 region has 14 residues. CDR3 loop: CASSSTVNTGELFF. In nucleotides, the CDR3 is TGCGCCAGCAGCTCGACAGTGAACACCGGGGAGCTGTTTTTT.

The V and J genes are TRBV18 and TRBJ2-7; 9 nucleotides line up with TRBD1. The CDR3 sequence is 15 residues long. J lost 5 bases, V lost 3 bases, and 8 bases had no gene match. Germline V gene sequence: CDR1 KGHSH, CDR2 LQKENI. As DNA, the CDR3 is TGTGCCAGCTCACCCCCCGGGACAGGGTATAACGAGCAGTACTTC. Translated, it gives CASSPPGTGYNEQYF.

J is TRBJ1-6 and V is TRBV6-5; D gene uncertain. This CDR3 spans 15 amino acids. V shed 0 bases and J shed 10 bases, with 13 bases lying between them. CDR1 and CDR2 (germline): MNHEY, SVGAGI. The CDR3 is CASSYSIDRGSPLHF. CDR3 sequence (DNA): TGTGCCAGCAGTTACTCGATAGATCGAGGATCACCCCTCCACTTT.

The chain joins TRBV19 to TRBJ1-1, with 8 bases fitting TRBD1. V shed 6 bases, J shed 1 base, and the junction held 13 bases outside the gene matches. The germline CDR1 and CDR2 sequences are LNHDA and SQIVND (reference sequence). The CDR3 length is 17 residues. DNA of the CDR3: TGTGCCAGTAGCCGTTCTCAGGGGGCCATCGGGAACACTGAAGCTTTCTTT. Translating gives CASSRSQGAIGNTEAFF.

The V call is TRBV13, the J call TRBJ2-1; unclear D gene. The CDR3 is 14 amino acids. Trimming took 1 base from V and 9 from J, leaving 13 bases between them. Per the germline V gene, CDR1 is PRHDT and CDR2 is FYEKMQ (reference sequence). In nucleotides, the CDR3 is TGTGCCAGCAGCTTAGATTCGGCAGGCAGTGAGCAGTTCTTC. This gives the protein CASSLDSAGSEQFF.

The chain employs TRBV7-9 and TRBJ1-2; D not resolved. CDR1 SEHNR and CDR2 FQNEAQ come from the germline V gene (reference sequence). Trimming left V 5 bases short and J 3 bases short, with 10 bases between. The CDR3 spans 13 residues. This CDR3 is CASSPEPDYGYTF. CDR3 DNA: TGTGCCAGCAGCCCCGAACCGGACTATGGCTACACCTTC.

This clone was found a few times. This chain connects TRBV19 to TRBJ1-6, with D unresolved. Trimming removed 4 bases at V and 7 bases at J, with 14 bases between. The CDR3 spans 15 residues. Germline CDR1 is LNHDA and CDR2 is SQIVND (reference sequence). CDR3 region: CASSKLRTQNSPLHF. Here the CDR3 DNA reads TGTGCCAGTAGTAAATTGAGAACCCAAAATTCACCCCTCCACTTT. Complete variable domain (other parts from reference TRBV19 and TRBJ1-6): DGGITQSPKYLFRKEGQNVTLSCEQNLNHDAMYWYRQDPGQGLRLIYYSQIVNDFQKGDIAEGYSVSREKKESFPLTVTSAQKNPTAFYLCASSKLRTQNSPLHFGNGTRLTVT.

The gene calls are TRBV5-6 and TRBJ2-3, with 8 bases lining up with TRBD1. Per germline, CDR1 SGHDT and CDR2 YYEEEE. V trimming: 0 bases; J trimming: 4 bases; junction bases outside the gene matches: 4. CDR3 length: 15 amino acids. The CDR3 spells CASSLVAGGADTQYF. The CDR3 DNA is TGTGCCAGCAGCTTGGTTGCAGGGGGCGCAGATACGCAGTATTTT.

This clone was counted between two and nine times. CDR3 coding DNA: TGTGCCAGCTCCATCGACAGGTTCTCCTACGAGCAGTACTTC. Amino acids: CASSIDRFSYEQYF. This rearrangement joins TRBV18 to TRBJ2-7; the D gene is possibly TRBD1 (6 bases). Trimming shortened V by 6 bases and J by 0 bases, and 12 bases separated the two germline ends. Germline V gene lookup returns CDR1 KGHSH and CDR2 LQKENI. The CDR3 is made up of 14 amino acids.

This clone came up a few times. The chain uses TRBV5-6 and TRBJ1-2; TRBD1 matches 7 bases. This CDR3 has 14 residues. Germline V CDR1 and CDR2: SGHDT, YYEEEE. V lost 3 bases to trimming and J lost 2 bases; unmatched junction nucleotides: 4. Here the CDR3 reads CASSSPGQNYGYTF. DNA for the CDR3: TGTGCCAGCAGCTCCCCGGGACAGAACTATGGCTACACCTTC.

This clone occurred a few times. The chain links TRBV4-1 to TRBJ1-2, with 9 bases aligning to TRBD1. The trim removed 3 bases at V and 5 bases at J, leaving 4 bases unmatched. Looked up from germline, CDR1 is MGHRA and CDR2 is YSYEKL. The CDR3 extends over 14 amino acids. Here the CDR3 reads CASSHRDRVYGYTF. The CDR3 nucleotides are TGCGCCAGCAGCCATAGGGACAGGGTTTATGGCTACACCTTC.

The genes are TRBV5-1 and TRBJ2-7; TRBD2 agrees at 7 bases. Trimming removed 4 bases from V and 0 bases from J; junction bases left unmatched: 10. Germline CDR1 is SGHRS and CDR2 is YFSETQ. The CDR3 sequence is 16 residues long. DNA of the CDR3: TGCGCCAGCAGCCCGGGGGATAGCGGGTACTCCTACGAGCAGTACTTC. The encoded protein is CASSPGDSGYSYEQYF.

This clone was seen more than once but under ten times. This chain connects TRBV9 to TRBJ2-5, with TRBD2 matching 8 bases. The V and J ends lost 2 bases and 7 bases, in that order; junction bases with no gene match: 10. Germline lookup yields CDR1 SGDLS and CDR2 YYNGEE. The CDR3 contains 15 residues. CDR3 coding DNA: TGTGCCAGCAGCGTGGGCGGGGGGCTTCCTGGGACCCAGTACTTC. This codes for CASSVGGGLPGTQYF.

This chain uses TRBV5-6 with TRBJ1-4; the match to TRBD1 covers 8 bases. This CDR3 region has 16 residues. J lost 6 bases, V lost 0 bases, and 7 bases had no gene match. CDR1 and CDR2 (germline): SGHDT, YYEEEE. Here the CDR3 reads CASSLGLTGVDEKLFF. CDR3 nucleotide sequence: TGTGCCAGCAGCTTGGGGCTGACAGGGGTGGATGAAAAACTGTTTTTT.

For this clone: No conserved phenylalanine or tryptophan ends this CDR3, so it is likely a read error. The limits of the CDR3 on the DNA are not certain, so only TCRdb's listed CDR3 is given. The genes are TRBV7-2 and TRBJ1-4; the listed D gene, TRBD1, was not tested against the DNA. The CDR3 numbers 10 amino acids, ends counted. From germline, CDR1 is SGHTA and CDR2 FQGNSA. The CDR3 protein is CASSIRQGFP.

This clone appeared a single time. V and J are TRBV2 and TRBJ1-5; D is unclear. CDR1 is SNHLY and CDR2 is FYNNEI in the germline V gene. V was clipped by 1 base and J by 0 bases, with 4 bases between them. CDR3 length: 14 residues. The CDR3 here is CASSEVYSNQPQHF. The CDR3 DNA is TGTGCCAGCAGTGAAGTTTATAGCAATCAGCCCCAGCATTTT. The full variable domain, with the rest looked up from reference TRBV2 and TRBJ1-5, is EPEVTQTPSHQVTQMGQEVILRCVPISNHLYFYWYRQILGQKVEFLVSFYNNEISEKSEIFDDQFSVERPDGSNFTLKIRSTKLEDSAMYFCASSEVYSNQPQHFGDGTRLSIL.

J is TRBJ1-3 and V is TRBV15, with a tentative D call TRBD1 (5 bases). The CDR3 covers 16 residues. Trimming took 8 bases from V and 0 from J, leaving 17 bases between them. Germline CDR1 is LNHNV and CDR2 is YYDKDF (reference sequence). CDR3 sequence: CATSLGTEASGNTIYF. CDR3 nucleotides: TGTGCCACCTCTTTGGGGACTGAAGCCTCTGGAAACACCATATATTTT.